The clone carrying this T cell receptor beta chain was seen just once. Its matching antigen is unknown. This specimen comes from a study of T cells in localized non-small cell lung cancer. Study outcomes and limitations: Only one tumor region was sequenced, so heterogeneity remains possible. Across samples, adjacent lung featured a median roughly 56 of the top 100 tumor clones.

V was trimmed by 5 bases and J by 0 bases, leaving 7 bases between them. There are 14 residues in the CDR3. Germline values: CDR1 LNHDA, CDR2 SQIVND (reference sequence). The method was immunoSEQ multiplex PCR; TCRdb's version includes in-frame clones alone and lacks a portion of them. The table records around 90,000 clones, 80% of them present only once. The sequence was collected from a man aged 40-75 years with stage II squamous cell lung carcinoma. The source was PBMCs, collected before any cancer treatment. The J gene is TRBJ1-4, the V gene TRBV19; D possibly corresponds to TRBD1 (5 bases). CDR3 residues: CASSLGATNEKLFF. CDR3 DNA sequence: TGTGCCAGTAGTTTAGGGGCAACTAATGAAAAACTGTTTTTT.